This entry describes one T cell receptor beta chain. V shed 3 bases and J 10 bases; nucleotides not matched to a gene: 7. This CDR3 spans 15 amino acids. The germline gives CDR1 LNHDA, CDR2 SQIVND (reference sequence). The sample originates from a study of blood T cell repertoires in COVID-19. Residents of over 20 US areas, aged about 18 to 95 years, made up the participants. Within 2 weeks of study entry, exposed participants had contacted a PCR-confirmed or clinician-diagnosed COVID-19 case. The data were produced by immunoSEQ multiplex PCR, yet TCRdb's version contains in-frame clones alone and is incomplete. The sample contains 210,000 or so clones, about 87% of which appear only once.

The chain is built from TRBV19 and TRBJ1-6, with 9 nucleotides matching TRBD1. The TCR originated in a woman aged 30 to 39 who had been exposed to COVID-19. Sequences were obtained from PBMCs or T cells enriched from blood (not recorded which). The CDR3 DNA is TGTGCCAGTAGTATCTGGGACAGGGCCCAATCACCCCTCCACTTT. Its translation: CASSIWDRAQSPLHF.